These 10 T cell receptor beta chains share one sample of origin, sequenced in a study of radiation and T cells in renal cell carcinoma. The time point is: blood 2 weeks post-SBRT. The treatment: 15 Gy SBRT to primary tumor, nephrectomy 4 weeks later. The data were produced by immunoSEQ multiplex PCR, yet TCRdb's version contains in-frame clones alone and is incomplete. The sample lists some 150,000 clones; 80% to 90% were seen once. The specimen was blood, collected from a patient whose treatment included radiotherapy and nephrectomy. These TCRs come from a woman aged 50 to 60 with renal cell carcinoma.

In its sample, this clone was seen a few times. This rearrangement joins TRBV28 to TRBJ1-2, with TRBD1 matching 8 bases. Unmatched junction bases numbered 8, after V lost 4 bases and J lost 7 bases. Germline lookup yields CDR1 MDHEN and CDR2 SYDVKM. The CDR3 has 14 amino acids. The CDR3 DNA reads TGTGCCAGCAGTTCAGGACAGGGTCTTTTTGGCTACACCTTC. It encodes CASSSGQGLFGYTF.

A single count supports this clone. The chain carries TRBV10-3 and TRBJ1-3, with D tentatively TRBD1 (6 bases). In germline, CDR1 is ENHRY, CDR2 SYGVKD. Trimming removed 7 bases from V and 1 base from J, with 8 bases in between. The CDR3 totals 13 residues. The CDR3 sequence is CAITQGSGNTIYF. The CDR3 DNA sequence: TGTGCCATCACCCAGGGGTCTGGAAACACCATATATTTT.

The CDR3 region has the DNA TGTGCCAGTAGTCTTCGAGGGACAGGCCCTGAAGCTTTCTTT. Protein: CASSLRGTGPEAFF. The chain is built from TRBV19 and TRBJ1-1, with 8 bases lining up with TRBD1. Germline V gives CDR1 LNHDA, CDR2 SQIVND (reference sequence). This CDR3 has 14 residues. The ends lost 5 bases at V and 6 bases at J; junction bases unmatched: 8.

The V and J genes are TRBV6-5 and TRBJ2-3; D might be TRBD2 (5 bases). The CDR3 loop spans 13 amino acids. Germline values: CDR1 MNHEY, CDR2 SVGAGI. Trimming stripped 6 bases from V and 11 bases from J, with 18 bases between. The CDR3 DNA follows: TGTGCCAGCAGAGCAACTATGAGCCGGGGGCAGTATTTT. Translating it yields CASRATMSRGQYF.

This sequence joins TRBV4-1 and TRBJ2-6; unclear D gene. Germline lookup yields CDR1 MGHRA and CDR2 YSYEKL. Trimming stripped 4 bases from V and 2 bases from J, with 9 bases between. This CDR3 is built from 15 residues. The CDR3 here is CASSRGVAGANVLTF. DNA of the CDR3: TGCGCCAGCAGCCGAGGAGTTGCTGGGGCCAACGTCCTGACTTTC.

This clone was picked up one time. This chain connects TRBV28 to TRBJ1-2; no firm D call. The CDR3 spans 12 residues. CDR1 is MDHEN and CDR2 is SYDVKM in the germline V gene. Trimming took 1 base from V and 5 from J, leaving 5 bases between them. The CDR3: CASSLSRYGYTF. In DNA form, the CDR3 reads TGTGCCAGCAGTTTATCCCGGTATGGCTACACCTTC.

The chain employs TRBV9 and TRBJ2-3; TRBD2 aligns across 9 bases. V was pared by 0 bases and J by 7 bases, with 6 bases of the junction left unmatched. CDR3 size: 15 residues. CDR1 and CDR2 from the germline V gene are SGDLS and YYNGEE. The CDR3 loop reads CASSVVGTSIHTQYF. CDR3 DNA: TGTGCCAGCAGCGTAGTTGGGACTAGCATTCATACGCAGTATTTT.

The V gene is TRBV29-1, the J gene TRBJ1-1; D unclear. This CDR3 spans 11 amino acids. With 8 bases removed from V and 10 bases from J, the gap between germline ends came to 17 bases. Germline loops: CDR1 SQVTM, CDR2 ANQGSEA. The CDR3: CSTTKAIGAFF. Here the CDR3 DNA reads TGCAGCACTACCAAGGCCATCGGAGCTTTCTTT.

CDR3 coding DNA: TGTGCCAGCAGCCCCAGCCTAGGTGAGCAGTTCTTC. Residues: CASSPSLGEQFF. J is TRBJ2-1 and V is TRBV7-2; D gene ambiguous. The ends were cut back, 5 bases at V and 9 bases at J, with 11 bases in the middle. Germline assignment: CDR1 SGHTA and CDR2 FQGNSA. CDR3 length: 12 residues.

The chain is built from TRBV25-1 and TRBJ2-7; TRBD1 matches 7 bases. The V gene's germline CDR1 is MGHDK and CDR2 SYGVNS. The V and J ends lost 3 bases and 3 bases, in that order; junction bases with no gene match: 5. The CDR3 spans 14 residues. In nucleotides, the CDR3 is TGTGCCAGCAGTGATGGGGGACAGAACTACGAGCAGTACTTC. This translates into CASSDGGQNYEQYF.